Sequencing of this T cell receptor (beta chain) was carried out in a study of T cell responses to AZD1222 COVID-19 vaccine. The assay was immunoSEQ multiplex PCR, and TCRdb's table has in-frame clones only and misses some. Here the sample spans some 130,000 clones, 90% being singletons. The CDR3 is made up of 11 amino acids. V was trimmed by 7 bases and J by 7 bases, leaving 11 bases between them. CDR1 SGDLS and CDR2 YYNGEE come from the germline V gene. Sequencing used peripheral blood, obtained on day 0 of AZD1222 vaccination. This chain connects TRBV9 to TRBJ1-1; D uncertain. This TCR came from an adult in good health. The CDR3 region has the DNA TGTGCCAGCGGGTCGAGTAATGAAGCTTTCTTT. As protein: CASGSSNEAFF.